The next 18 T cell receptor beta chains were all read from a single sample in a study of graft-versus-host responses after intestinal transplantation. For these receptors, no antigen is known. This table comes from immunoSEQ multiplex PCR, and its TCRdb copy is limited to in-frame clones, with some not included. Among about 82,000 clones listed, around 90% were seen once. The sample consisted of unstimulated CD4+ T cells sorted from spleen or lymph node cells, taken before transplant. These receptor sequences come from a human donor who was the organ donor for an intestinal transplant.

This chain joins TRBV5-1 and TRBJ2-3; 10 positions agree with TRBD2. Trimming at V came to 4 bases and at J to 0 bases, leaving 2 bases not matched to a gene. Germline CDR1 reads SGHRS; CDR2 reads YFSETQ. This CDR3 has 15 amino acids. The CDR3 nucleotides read TGCGCCAGCAGCCATAGCGGGAGGAGCACAGATACGCAGTATTTT. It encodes CASSHSGRSTDTQYF. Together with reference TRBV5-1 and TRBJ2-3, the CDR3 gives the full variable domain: KAGVTQTPRYLIKTRGQQVTLSCSPISGHRSVSWYQQTPGQGLQFLFEYFSETQRNKGNFPGRFSGRQFSNSRSEMNVSTLELGDSALYLCASSHSGRSTDTQYFGPGTRLTVL.

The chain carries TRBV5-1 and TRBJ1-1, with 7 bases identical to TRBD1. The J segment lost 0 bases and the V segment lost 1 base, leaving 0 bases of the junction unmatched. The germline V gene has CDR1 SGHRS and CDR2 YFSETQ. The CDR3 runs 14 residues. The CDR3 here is CASSLTGVNTEAFF. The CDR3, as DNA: TGCGCCAGCAGCTTGACAGGGGTGAACACTGAAGCTTTCTTT.

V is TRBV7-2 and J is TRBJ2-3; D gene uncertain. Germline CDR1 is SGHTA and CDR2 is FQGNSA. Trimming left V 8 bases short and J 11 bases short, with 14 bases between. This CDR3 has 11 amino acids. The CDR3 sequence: CASGLPFWQYF. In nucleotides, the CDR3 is TGTGCCAGCGGGCTTCCCTTCTGGCAGTATTTT.

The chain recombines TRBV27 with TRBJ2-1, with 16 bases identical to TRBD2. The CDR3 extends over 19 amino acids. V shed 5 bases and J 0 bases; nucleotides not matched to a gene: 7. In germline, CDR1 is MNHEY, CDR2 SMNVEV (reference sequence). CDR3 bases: TGTGCCAGCAGTCCACCGGGACTAGCGGGGGGGCCCTCCTACAATGAGCAGTTCTTC. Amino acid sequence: CASSPPGLAGGPSYNEQFF.

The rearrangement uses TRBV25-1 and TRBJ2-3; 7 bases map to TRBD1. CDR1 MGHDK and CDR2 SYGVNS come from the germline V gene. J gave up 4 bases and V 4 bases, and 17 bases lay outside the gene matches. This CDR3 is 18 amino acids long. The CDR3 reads CASSGRGRWLQGADTQYF. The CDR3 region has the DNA TGTGCCAGCAGTGGAAGGGGGCGATGGCTCCAAGGGGCAGATACGCAGTATTTT.

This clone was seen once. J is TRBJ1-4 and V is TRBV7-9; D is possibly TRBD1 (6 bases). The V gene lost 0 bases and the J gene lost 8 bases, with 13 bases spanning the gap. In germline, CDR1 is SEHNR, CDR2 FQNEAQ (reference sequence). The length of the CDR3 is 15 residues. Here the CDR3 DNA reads TGTGCCAGCAGCTTAGCATCAGGGGTCGGCGAAAAACTGTTTTTT. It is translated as CASSLASGVGEKLFF.

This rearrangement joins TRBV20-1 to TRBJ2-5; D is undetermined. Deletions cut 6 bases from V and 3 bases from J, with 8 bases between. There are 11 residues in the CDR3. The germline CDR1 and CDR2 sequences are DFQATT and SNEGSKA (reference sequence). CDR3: CSARVEETQYF. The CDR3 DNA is TGCAGTGCCCGAGTGGAAGAGACCCAGTACTTC.

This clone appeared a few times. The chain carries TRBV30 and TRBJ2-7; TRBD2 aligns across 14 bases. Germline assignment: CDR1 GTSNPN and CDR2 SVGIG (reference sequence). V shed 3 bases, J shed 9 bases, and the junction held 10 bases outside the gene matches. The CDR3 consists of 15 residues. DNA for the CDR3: TGTGCCTGGAGGCTACCGGGACTAGCGGGAGATCTGCAGTACTTC. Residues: CAWRLPGLAGDLQYF.

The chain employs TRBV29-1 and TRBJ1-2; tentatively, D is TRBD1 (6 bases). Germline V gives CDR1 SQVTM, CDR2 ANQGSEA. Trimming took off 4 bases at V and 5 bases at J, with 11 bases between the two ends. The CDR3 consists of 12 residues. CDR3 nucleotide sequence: TGCAGCGTTGGTCTACAGGGTTATGGCTACACCTTC. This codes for CSVGLQGYGYTF.

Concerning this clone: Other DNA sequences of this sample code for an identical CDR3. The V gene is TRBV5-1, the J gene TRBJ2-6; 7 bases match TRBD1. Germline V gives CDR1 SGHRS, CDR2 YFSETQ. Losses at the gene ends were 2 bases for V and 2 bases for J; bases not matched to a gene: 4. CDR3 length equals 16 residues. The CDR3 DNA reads TGCGCCAGCAGCTTATCCACAGGGGCTGGGGCCAACGTCCTGACTTTC. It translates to CASSLSTGAGANVLTF.

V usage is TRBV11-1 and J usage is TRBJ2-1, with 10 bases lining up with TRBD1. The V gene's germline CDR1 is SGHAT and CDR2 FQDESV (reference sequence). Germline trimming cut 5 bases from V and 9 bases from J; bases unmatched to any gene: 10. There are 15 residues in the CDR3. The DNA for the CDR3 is TGTGCCAGCAGCACAGACCGGGACAGGGGTGGTGAGCAGTTCTTC. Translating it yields CASSTDRDRGGEQFF.

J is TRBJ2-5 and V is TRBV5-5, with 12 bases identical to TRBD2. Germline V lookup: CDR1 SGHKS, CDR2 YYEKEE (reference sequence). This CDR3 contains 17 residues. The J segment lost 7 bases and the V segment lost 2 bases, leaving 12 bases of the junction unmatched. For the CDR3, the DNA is TGTGCCAGCAGCTTCCACCTAGCGGGGGGGAGTGGTGGGACCCAGTACTTC. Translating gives CASSFHLAGGSGGTQYF.

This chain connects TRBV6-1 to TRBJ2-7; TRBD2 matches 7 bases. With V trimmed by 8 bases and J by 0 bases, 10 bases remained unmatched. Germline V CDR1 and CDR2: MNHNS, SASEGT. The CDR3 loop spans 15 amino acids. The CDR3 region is CASQVLRGSSYEQYF. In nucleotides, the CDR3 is TGTGCCAGCCAAGTCCTACGCGGGAGCTCCTACGAGCAGTACTTC.

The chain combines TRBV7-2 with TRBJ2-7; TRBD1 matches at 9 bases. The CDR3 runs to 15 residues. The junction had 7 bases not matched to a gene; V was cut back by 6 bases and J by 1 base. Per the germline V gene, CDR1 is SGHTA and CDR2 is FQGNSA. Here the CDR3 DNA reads TGTGCCAGCAGGTCCGGGGGGACAGGGTCCTACGAGCAGTACTTC. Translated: CASRSGGTGSYEQYF.

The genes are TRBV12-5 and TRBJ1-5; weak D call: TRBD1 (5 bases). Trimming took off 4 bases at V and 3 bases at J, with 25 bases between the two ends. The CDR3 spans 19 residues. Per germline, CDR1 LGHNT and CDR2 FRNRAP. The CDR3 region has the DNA TGTGCTAGTGGTTCCTTTTCGACGACAGACCTAGTCATCAATCAGCCCCAGCATTTT. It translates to CASGSFSTTDLVINQPQHF.

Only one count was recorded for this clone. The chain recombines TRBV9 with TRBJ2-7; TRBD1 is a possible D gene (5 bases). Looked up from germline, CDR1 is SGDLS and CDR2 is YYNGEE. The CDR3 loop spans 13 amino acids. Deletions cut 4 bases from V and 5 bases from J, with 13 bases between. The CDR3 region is CASSRVGADEQYF. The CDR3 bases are TGTGCCAGCAGCAGAGTAGGGGCCGACGAGCAGTACTTC.

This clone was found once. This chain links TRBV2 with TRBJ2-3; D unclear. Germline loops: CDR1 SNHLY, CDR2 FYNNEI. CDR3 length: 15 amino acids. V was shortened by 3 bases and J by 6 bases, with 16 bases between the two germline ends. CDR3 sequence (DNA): TGTGCCAGCAGTGATCAGACTCCCCCGGCGGATACGCAGTATTTT. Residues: CASSDQTPPADTQYF.

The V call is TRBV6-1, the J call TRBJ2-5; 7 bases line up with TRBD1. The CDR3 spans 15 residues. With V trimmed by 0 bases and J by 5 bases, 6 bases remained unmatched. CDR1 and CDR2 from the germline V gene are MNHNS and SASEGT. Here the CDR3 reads CASSEALGGWETQYF. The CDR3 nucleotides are TGTGCCAGCAGTGAAGCGCTAGGGGGCTGGGAGACCCAGTACTTC.